The clone carrying this T cell receptor (beta chain) was seen once. Authors' methods: Nucleated cell number was recorded as an estimate derived from reference gene primer amplification. Generated by immunoSEQ multiplex PCR, the TCRdb table keeps only in-frame clones and is missing some. V, J and clone size are taken as reported in that table, and D and trimming were inferred from the DNA itself. The sample records 35,000 to 55,000 clones, approximately 85% being singletons. This sample was taken from a study of blood T cell repertoires in COVID-19. Study context: Sites across the United States, Italy and Spain contributed samples from acute and convalescent COVID-19. The cDNA or gDNA used as material had been derived from T cells, B-cell-depleted T cells, or PBMCs.

V lost 1 base to trimming and J lost 7 bases; unmatched junction nucleotides: 14. The CDR3 contains 18 residues. Per the germline V gene, CDR1 is MNHNS and CDR2 is SASEGT. This sequence originates from a human donor in a cohort sampled during active COVID-19. The sample was peripheral blood. The chain employs TRBV6-1 and TRBJ2-5; TRBD2 matches at 11 bases. CDR3 in amino acids: CASSEGLAGGQGRLTQYF. The CDR3 DNA follows: TGTGCCAGCAGTGAAGGGTTAGCGGGGGGGCAAGGGCGACTGACCCAGTACTTC.